The clone carrying this T cell receptor (beta chain) was counted once. Its antigen remains unknown. These data come from a study of PD-1 blockade in classical Hodgkin lymphoma. Patients all relapsed after autologous stem cell transplantation, and there was variation in brentuximab vedotin exposure. Germline V gene data show CDR1 as MNHEY and CDR2 as SVGAGI. V shed 0 bases and J shed 4 bases, with 9 bases lying between them. This CDR3 is built from 15 residues. Study-wide results and limits: Compared with baseline, CD4+ but not CD8+ TCR diversity had risen significantly by C4D1. It was among complete responders that baseline diversity resembled that of newly diagnosed patients.

Some clones are missing from TCRdb's copy, which holds only in-frame ones; the method was immunoSEQ multiplex PCR. Of about 40,000 clones listed, more than 75% are singletons. V gene TRBV6-5 combines with J gene TRBJ1-4, with D unclear. The TCR sequence derives from a human donor with classical Hodgkin lymphoma. The sequenced sample was peripheral blood mononuclear cells (PBMCs), obtained at baseline. CDR3 loop: CASSYSPSLNEKLFF. The CDR3 region has the DNA TGTGCCAGCAGTTACTCGCCCAGTCTTAATGAAAAACTGTTTTTT.